The T cell receptor beta chain described here comes from a study of T cell clonotyping in hematopoietic cell transplantation. Profiling relied on immunoSEQ multiplex PCR, and the TCRdb table lists in-frame clones only, not all of them. Of around 15,000 clones in the sample, around 55% were seen once. V gave up 1 base and J gave up 1 base, with 13 bases separating them. The CDR3 is made up of 16 amino acids. Germline V lookup: CDR1 MGHRA, CDR2 YSYEKL. V is TRBV4-1 and J is TRBJ2-5, with no clear D. The source material was PBMCs, sampled 30 days after allogeneic stem cell transplant. The TCR originated in a male patient aged 50 to 59 who had an allogeneic stem cell transplant from an unrelated donor, so T cells may come from the graft donor. Some clones in this sample may be carry-over from other donors' samples. CDR3 sequence: CASSQGPRRFQETQYF. The CDR3 nucleotides are TGCGCCAGCAGCCAAGGCCCTAGGCGATTCCAAGAGACCCAGTACTTC.